Below are 21 T cell receptor beta chains sequenced from a single sample in a study of blood T cell repertoires in COVID-19. Using immunoSEQ multiplex PCR, the repertoire was profiled, and TCRdb retains in-frame clones only, with some absent. The sample consists of 260,000 or so clones, roughly 85% of them appearing once. The specimen was PBMCs or T cells enriched from blood (not recorded which). These TCRs come from a woman in her 50s who had recovered from COVID-19.

The chain employs TRBV28 and TRBJ1-2; D is unresolved. Germline V gene data show CDR1 as MDHEN and CDR2 as SYDVKM. This CDR3 region has 13 residues. Trimming removed 3 bases at V and 3 bases at J, with 8 bases between. The CDR3 protein is CASSLSGDYGYTF. The DNA for the CDR3 is TGTGCCAGCAGTTTGTCAGGCGACTATGGCTACACCTTC.

The rearrangement joins TRBV28 to TRBJ2-7; 10 bases align to TRBD1. The CDR3 spans 15 residues. Trimming took 6 bases from V and 5 from J; bases not matched to a gene: 10. Germline CDR1 MDHEN, CDR2 SYDVKM. The CDR3 DNA reads TGTGCCAGCAGCTCTAGACAGGGGGCGCTTGACGAGCAGTACTTC. This codes for CASSSRQGALDEQYF.

The V and J genes are TRBV30 and TRBJ1-6, with 7 bases identical to TRBD1. Germline V lookup: CDR1 GTSNPN, CDR2 SVGIG (reference sequence). Unmatched junction bases numbered 2, after V lost 0 bases and J lost 9 bases. The CDR3 has 13 amino acids. The CDR3, as DNA: TGTGCCTGGAGTGTACAGGGGATTTCACCCCTCCACTTT. Translation gives CAWSVQGISPLHF.

The V gene is TRBV18, the J gene TRBJ2-7, with D possibly TRBD2 on 5 matching bases. V lost 2 bases and J lost 3, with 14 bases in between. This CDR3 comprises 15 residues. CDR1 is KGHSH, CDR2 LQKENI, per germline. CDR3 amino acids: CASSPGRGISYEQYF. For the CDR3, the DNA is TGTGCCAGCTCACCAGGTCGGGGTATTAGCTACGAGCAGTACTTC.

V gene TRBV12-3 or TRBV12-4 combines with J gene TRBJ1-1, with TRBD1 matching 9 bases. The CDR3 runs to 12 residues. V was pared by 8 bases and J by 7 bases, with 5 bases of the junction left unmatched. The CDR3, as DNA: TGTGCCAGCGCACAGGGGGCGGTTGAAGCTTTCTTT. This codes for CASAQGAVEAFF.

The V gene is TRBV30, the J gene TRBJ1-1; D might be TRBD1 (6 bases). V gave up 0 bases and J gave up 8 bases, with 13 bases separating them. This CDR3 comprises 13 residues. The germline V gene encodes CDR1 GTSNPN and CDR2 SVGIG (reference sequence). This CDR3 is CAWSVKVGTEAFF. The CDR3 coding sequence is TGTGCCTGGAGTGTAAAGGTGGGGACAGAAGCTTTCTTT.

This clone was observed a single time. CDR3 amino acids: CASSLSGQLNTEAFF. The DNA of the CDR3 is TGTGCCAGCTCACTATCGGGACAGTTGAACACTGAAGCTTTCTTT. The chain has TRBV18 and TRBJ1-1, with 7 bases lining up with TRBD1. CDR1 and CDR2 (germline): KGHSH, LQKENI. J was trimmed by 0 bases and V by 4 bases; bases with no gene match: 5. This CDR3 is built from 15 residues. Complete variable domain (other parts from reference TRBV18 and TRBJ1-1): NAGVMQNPRHLVRRRGQEARLRCSPMKGHSHVYWYRQLPEEGLKFMVYLQKENIIDESGMPKERFSAEFPKEGPSILRIQQVVRGDSAAYFCASSLSGQLNTEAFFGQGTRLTVV.

The chain joins TRBV4-1 to TRBJ1-5; the match to TRBD1 covers 8 bases. Trimming took 0 bases from V and 7 from J; bases not matched to a gene: 11. Per the germline V gene, CDR1 is MGHRA and CDR2 is YSYEKL. The CDR3 consists of 17 residues. CDR3 protein: CASSQESVTGGLQPQHF. For the CDR3, the DNA is TGCGCCAGCAGCCAAGAAAGTGTTACAGGGGGTCTCCAGCCCCAGCATTTT.

The chain combines TRBV7-3 with TRBJ1-1; TRBD1 matches 7 bases. J lost 2 bases, V lost 0 bases, and 3 bases had no gene match. The CDR3 consists of 15 residues. Germline lookup yields CDR1 SGHTA and CDR2 FQGTGA. CDR3 region: CASSLTGGKNTEAFF. The CDR3 DNA sequence: TGTGCCAGCAGCTTAACAGGGGGCAAAAACACTGAAGCTTTCTTT.

A single count supports this clone. The rearrangement links TRBV4-3 to TRBJ1-2, with D unclear. The CDR3 is 15 residues long. CDR1 is LGHNA and CDR2 is YSLEER in the germline V gene. With 1 base removed from V and 3 bases from J, the gap between germline ends came to 12 bases. CDR3 nucleotide sequence: TGCGCCAGCAGCCAAGGTGTTGGCGGTGACTATGGCTACACCTTC. Its translation is CASSQGVGGDYGYTF.

In DNA, the CDR3 is TGTGCCACCAGCTTACCAGCGGGAGGGCTCTCCTACGAGCAGTACTTC. Protein product: CATSLPAGGLSYEQYF. This chain connects TRBV15 to TRBJ2-7; 10 bases are a match to TRBD2. Germline assignment: CDR1 LNHNV and CDR2 YYDKDF (reference sequence). V dropped 5 bases and J dropped 0; count of bases not matched to a gene: 7. The CDR3 runs to 16 residues.

The J gene is TRBJ1-1, the V gene TRBV7-2; D is possibly TRBD1 (6 bases). From germline, CDR1 is SGHTA and CDR2 FQGNSA. V was clipped by 0 bases and J by 2 bases, with 7 bases between them. The CDR3 length is 14 residues. DNA of the CDR3: TGTGCCAGCAGCTTAGCGGGGGCCAACACTGAAGCTTTCTTT. Its translation: CASSLAGANTEAFF.

The CDR3 DNA reads TGTGCCAGCAGCTTTGACACACTGAACACTGAAGCTTTCTTT. Protein product: CASSFDTLNTEAFF. V is TRBV5-8 and J is TRBJ1-1, with D unclear. V was shortened by 2 bases and J by 0 bases, with 8 bases between the two germline ends. This CDR3 is built from 14 residues. The germline gives CDR1 SGHTS, CDR2 YDEGEE.

The CDR3 sequence is CASSPGQGAKESPLHF. CDR3 sequence (DNA): TGTGCCAGCAGCCCAGGACAGGGGGCTAAGGAGTCACCCCTCCACTTT. This rearrangement joins TRBV9 to TRBJ1-6; 11 nucleotides match TRBD1. CDR1 SGDLS and CDR2 YYNGEE come from the germline V gene. CDR3 length: 16 amino acids. Trimming removed 4 bases from V and 10 bases from J; junction bases left unmatched: 10.

This clone occurred once. V and J are TRBV5-1 and TRBJ1-4; TRBD1 matches 10 bases. This CDR3 is 15 amino acids long. After removal of 4 bases from V and 6 bases from J, the junction contained 6 bases not matched to a gene. The V gene's germline CDR1 is SGHRS and CDR2 YFSETQ. The CDR3, as DNA: TGCGCCAGCAGCAGGACAGGGGGTGCCGATGAAAAACTGTTTTTT. Its translation: CASSRTGGADEKLFF.

The chain employs TRBV29-1 and TRBJ1-2; possibly TRBD1 for D (5 bases). Per germline, CDR1 SQVTM and CDR2 ANQGSEA. V was clipped by 4 bases and J by 8 bases, with 8 bases between them. The length of the CDR3 is 10 residues. The CDR3 reads CSVVGVGYTF. As DNA, the CDR3 is TGCAGCGTTGTAGGGGTCGGCTACACCTTC.

The J gene is TRBJ1-1, the V gene TRBV27; a possible D gene is TRBD1 (6 bases). The CDR3 is 14 amino acids. V was pared by 5 bases and J by 0 bases, with 10 bases between. Per the germline V gene, CDR1 is MNHEY and CDR2 is SMNVEV (reference sequence). CDR3 sequence: CASSPTGMNTEAFF. The CDR3 DNA reads TGTGCCAGCAGTCCGACAGGTATGAACACTGAAGCTTTCTTT.

This clone was counted ten times or more. This chain uses TRBV18 with TRBJ1-2; D call uncertain. The germline V and J ends were trimmed by 2 bases and 4 bases, with 8 bases remaining between them. The CDR3 spans 13 residues. In germline, CDR1 is KGHSH, CDR2 LQKENI. Here the CDR3 reads CASSPGATYGYTF. CDR3 sequence (DNA): TGTGCCAGCTCACCAGGAGCAACCTATGGCTACACCTTC.

This chain connects TRBV28 to TRBJ1-2; D perhaps matches TRBD1 (6 bases). Germline V gene data show CDR1 as MDHEN and CDR2 as SYDVKM. With 3 bases removed from V and 8 bases from J, the gap between germline ends came to 10 bases. The CDR3 consists of 12 residues. This CDR3 is CASSLSGEGYTF. In DNA form, the CDR3 reads TGTGCCAGCAGTTTGTCAGGGGAGGGCTACACCTTC.

This clone was seen once. The chain combines TRBV6-2 or TRBV6-3 with TRBJ1-1, with D possibly matching TRBD1 (6 bases). Trimming left V 2 bases short and J 3 bases short, with 13 bases between. This CDR3 has 15 residues. Germline assignment: CDR1 MNHEY and CDR2 SVGEGT. The CDR3 sequence is CASSYPRQVHTEAFF. For the CDR3, the DNA is TGTGCCAGCAGTTACCCCCGACAGGTCCACACTGAAGCTTTCTTT.

The chain recombines TRBV11-2 with TRBJ2-3, with D perhaps matching TRBD1 (6 bases). The CDR3 consists of 14 residues. V shed 3 bases and J shed 2 bases, with 9 bases lying between them. Per germline, CDR1 SGHAT and CDR2 FQNNGV. CDR3 residues: CASSFMGATDTQYF. The CDR3 DNA reads as TGTGCCAGCAGCTTTATGGGGGCCACAGATACGCAGTATTTT. Based on the CDR3 plus reference TRBV11-2 and TRBJ2-3, the full variable domain is EAGVAQSPRYKIIEKRQSVAFWCNPISGHATLYWYQQILGQGPKLLIQFQNNGVVDDSQLPKDRFSAERLKGVDSTLKIQPAKLEDSAVYLCASSFMGATDTQYFGPGTRLTVL.